The next 15 T cell receptor beta chains were all read from a single sample in a study of a mutant IDH1 vaccine in newly diagnosed glioma. Antigen specificity for these receptors is unknown. Indicated time point: week 23, last vaccination. Vaccine doses each comprised 300 ug of mutant IDH1 20-mer peptide, with topical imiquimod. This table comes from immunoSEQ multiplex PCR, and its TCRdb copy is limited to in-frame clones, with some not included. The sample gives approximately 30,000 clones, about four fifths of which show up once; approximately 15% is in the top ten. Sequences were derived from PBMCs, sampled from a glioma patient whose treatment included an IDH1 peptide vaccine. Receptors were obtained from a woman between 25 and 40 years old with glioma.

This clone was seen a handful of times. V and J are TRBV6-6 and TRBJ2-7; D is perhaps TRBD2 (6 bases). Germline V gene data show CDR1 as MNHNY and CDR2 as SVGAGI (reference sequence). The CDR3 extends over 13 amino acids. V lost 7 bases, J lost 0 bases, and 10 bases lay in between. CDR3 DNA sequence: TGTGCCAGCACCCGGGGGATCTCCTACGAGCAGTACTTC. It encodes CASTRGISYEQYF.

This clone came up a few times. The chain recombines TRBV13 with TRBJ2-7, with 11 bases fitting TRBD1. Germline V CDR1 and CDR2: PRHDT, FYEKMQ (reference sequence). With 5 bases clipped from V and 7 bases from J, the junction kept 10 bases outside the gene matches. CDR3 length: 15 residues. The CDR3 here is CASSPAGTGGREQYF. The CDR3 nucleotides read TGTGCCAGCAGCCCGGCCGGGACAGGGGGTCGTGAGCAGTACTTC.

The CDR3 DNA is TGTGCCAGTAGTATAGGTGGCAGAAGTAATCAGCCCCAGCATTTT. Its translation is CASSIGGRSNQPQHF. This chain connects TRBV19 to TRBJ1-5; no clear D. The CDR3 runs to 15 residues. Deletions cut 1 base from V and 4 bases from J, with 11 bases between. CDR1 and CDR2 (germline): LNHDA, SQIVND (reference sequence). The whole variable domain, remainder taken from reference TRBV19 and TRBJ1-5, is DGGITQSPKYLFRKEGQNVTLSCEQNLNHDAMYWYRQDPGQGLRLIYYSQIVNDFQKGDIAEGYSVSREKKESFPLTVTSAQKNPTAFYLCASSIGGRSNQPQHFGDGTRLSIL.

The rearrangement uses TRBV5-6 and TRBJ2-6; 12 bases match TRBD1. The CDR3 loop spans 18 amino acids. With 4 bases clipped from V and 0 bases from J, the junction kept 5 bases outside the gene matches. CDR1 SGHDT and CDR2 YYEEEE come from the germline V gene. CDR3 sequence: CASSDGTGGVSGANVLTF. CDR3 sequence (DNA): TGTGCCAGCAGCGACGGGACAGGGGGCGTCTCTGGGGCCAACGTCCTGACTTTC. The full variable domain, in which reference TRBV5-6 and TRBJ2-6 provide the parts outside the CDR3, is DAGVTQSPTHLIKTRGQQVTLRCSPKSGHDTVSWYQQALGQGPQFIFQYYEEEERQRGNFPDRFSGHQFPNYSSELNVNALLLGDSALYLCASSDGTGGVSGANVLTFGAGSRLTVL.

This clone was detected once. The gene calls are TRBV6-5 and TRBJ2-2; 7 nucleotides align to TRBD2. The junction had 0 bases not matched to a gene; V was cut back by 1 base and J by 7 bases. CDR1 MNHEY and CDR2 SVGAGI come from the germline V gene. The CDR3 has 13 amino acids. The CDR3 spells CASSYWEGGELFF. CDR3 nucleotide sequence: TGTGCCAGCAGTTACTGGGAGGGCGGGGAGCTGTTTTTT.

This clone was seen only once. V gene TRBV4-3 combines with J gene TRBJ1-6; D call uncertain. V was cut by 0 bases and J by 7 bases, with 16 bases left in between. Germline loops: CDR1 LGHNA, CDR2 YSLEER. CDR3 length: 17 residues. CDR3 in amino acids: CASSQEGPGPWNSPLHF. The CDR3 DNA follows: TGCGCCAGCAGCCAAGAAGGGCCAGGCCCGTGGAATTCACCCCTCCACTTT.

The chain recombines TRBV7-8 with TRBJ1-2, with a possible D match to TRBD1 (6 bases). The V gene lost 4 bases and the J gene lost 14 bases, with 14 bases spanning the gap. Per germline, CDR1 SGHVS and CDR2 FQNEAQ. The CDR3 sequence is 11 residues long. The CDR3 protein is CASSSTGRPTF. Written as DNA, the CDR3 is TGTGCCAGCAGCTCGACAGGCCGACCGACCTTC.

The chain combines TRBV7-6 with TRBJ2-6; D is unresolved. This CDR3 is 16 amino acids long. The V end lost 5 bases, the J end lost 0 bases, and 11 bases lay between the germline ends. CDR1 and CDR2 from the germline V gene are SGHVS and FNYEAQ. CDR3 in DNA: TGTGCCAGCAGCGGACCGCTAAGCTCTGGGGCCAACGTCCTGACTTTC. Protein sequence: CASSGPLSSGANVLTF.

The genes are TRBV5-1 and TRBJ1-6, with 8 positions matching TRBD1. J lost 9 bases, V lost 4 bases, and 9 bases had no gene match. Germline CDR1 is SGHRS and CDR2 is YFSETQ. CDR3 length: 15 residues. CDR3 amino acids: CASSPDGQGGSPLHF. CDR3 nucleotide sequence: TGCGCCAGCAGCCCGGACGGACAGGGCGGTTCACCCCTCCACTTT.

The J gene is TRBJ2-7, the V gene TRBV6-5; either TRBD1 or TRBD2 may fit D (6 bases each). The CDR3 consists of 15 residues. Trimming took off 7 bases at V and 1 base at J, with 17 bases between the two ends. Germline CDR1 is MNHEY and CDR2 is SVGAGI. CDR3 sequence: CASTHRRGPSYEQYF. The CDR3 DNA reads as TGTGCCAGCACCCACCGTCGGGGGCCATCCTACGAGCAGTACTTC.

This clone was detected only once. The gene calls are TRBV7-2 and TRBJ1-4; 11 bases align to TRBD1. This CDR3 has 14 residues. J gave up 7 bases and V 5 bases, and 3 bases lay outside the gene matches. CDR1 and CDR2 (germline): SGHTA, FQGNSA. In nucleotides, the CDR3 is TGTGCCAGCAGCGCGGACAGGGGGCGTGAAAAACTGTTTTTT. Amino acid sequence: CASSADRGREKLFF.

The V call is TRBV7-9, the J call TRBJ2-2; weak D call: TRBD1 (6 bases). Trimming removed 4 bases from V and 1 base from J, with 13 bases in between. Germline lookup yields CDR1 SEHNR and CDR2 FQNEAQ (reference sequence). The CDR3 consists of 16 residues. The CDR3 DNA reads TGTGCCAGCAGCTCGTCAACAGGGAAGAACACCGGGGAGCTGTTTTTT. Translated: CASSSSTGKNTGELFF.

This chain links TRBV27 with TRBJ1-1; D remains unclear. This CDR3 comprises 12 residues. Deletions cut 7 bases from V and 3 bases from J, with 9 bases between. CDR1 is MNHEY and CDR2 is SMNVEV in the germline V gene (reference sequence). The CDR3 region has the DNA TGTGCCAGCATAGGCGGGCACACTGAAGCTTTCTTT. It is translated as CASIGGHTEAFF.

This sequence joins TRBV29-1 and TRBJ1-2; perhaps TRBD1 as D (5 bases). The germline V gene has CDR1 SQVTM and CDR2 ANQGSEA. The CDR3 covers 13 residues. Trimming left V 5 bases short and J 5 bases short, with 15 bases between. The CDR3 here is CSVRGPGRYGYTF. The CDR3 DNA follows: TGCAGCGTTAGGGGCCCCGGAAGGTATGGCTACACCTTC. The full variable domain, rest sourced from reference TRBV29-1 and TRBJ1-2, is SAVISQKPSRDICQRGTSLTIQCQVDSQVTMMFWYRQQPGQSLTLIATANQGSEATYESGFVIDKFPISRPNLTFSTLTVSNMSPEDSSIYLCSVRGPGRYGYTFGSGTRLTVV.

CDR3 nucleotide sequence: TGCGCCAGCAGCCAGACTCCGGGGCAAAAAGCTTTCTTT. It specifies CASSQTPGQKAFF. The rearrangement links TRBV4-1 to TRBJ1-1; tentatively, D is TRBD1 (5 bases). Per the germline V gene, CDR1 is MGHRA and CDR2 is YSYEKL. This CDR3 has 13 amino acids. With 3 bases removed from V and 9 bases from J, the gap between germline ends came to 14 bases.